This passage covers 15 T cell receptor beta chains from one sample sequenced in a study of Ad26.COV2.S vaccination and SARS-CoV-2 variants. Produced via immunoSEQ multiplex PCR; TCRdb's table is partial and in-frame only. The table has around 300,000 clones, roughly 88% seen once. Regarding treatment: some 19 received Ad26.COV2.S at low or high dose, single or two shots; 5 received placebo; per-sample allocation not given. At day 63 after the first vaccine or placebo injection, samples were drawn. This sample comprised peripheral blood, obtained in a trial of Ad26.COV2.S vaccine versus placebo. These receptors all come from a person aged 18-60 years who received the Ad26.COV2.S COVID-19 vaccine or a placebo.

This chain links TRBV4-1 with TRBJ1-4; D might be TRBD1 (6 bases). Trimming removed 1 base from V and 3 bases from J, with 12 bases in between. This CDR3 has 16 residues. Germline CDR1 and CDR2: MGHRA and YSYEKL. The chain's CDR3 is CASSQVSGAANEKLFF. The CDR3 DNA reads TGCGCCAGCAGCCAAGTCTCGGGGGCAGCTAATGAAAAACTGTTTTTT.

The chain joins TRBV7-9 to TRBJ2-1, with unresolved D. The CDR3 contains 10 residues. Trimming removed 7 bases at V and 7 bases at J, with 5 bases between. CDR1 SEHNR and CDR2 FQNEAQ come from the germline V gene (reference sequence). The CDR3 sequence: CASKANEQFF. The CDR3 DNA is TGTGCCAGCAAAGCTAATGAGCAGTTCTTC.

The chain uses TRBV7-2 and TRBJ2-7, with a weak D call TRBD1 (6 bases). This CDR3 region has 14 residues. V lost 4 bases and J lost 0, with 10 bases in between. Germline CDR1 reads SGHTA; CDR2 reads FQGNSA. Here the CDR3 DNA reads TGTGCCAGCAGCTCAGACAGGAGCTCCTACGAGCAGTACTTC. It specifies CASSSDRSSYEQYF.

This chain uses TRBV2 with TRBJ1-5; D is unresolved. Per the germline V gene, CDR1 is SNHLY and CDR2 is FYNNEI. The V end was cut by 8 bases, the J end by 2 bases, with 13 bases between. The CDR3 is made up of 14 amino acids. The CDR3 nucleotides are TGTGCCAGCGGGAGTGGGCAGGGCAATCAGCCCCAGCATTTT. Encoded protein: CASGSGQGNQPQHF.

The chain joins TRBV11-1 to TRBJ2-6, with D perhaps matching TRBD1 or TRBD2 (5 bases each). Trimming shortened V by 2 bases and J by 2 bases, and 7 bases separated the two germline ends. Germline CDR1 is SGHAT and CDR2 is FQDESV (reference sequence). CDR3 length equals 15 residues. DNA of the CDR3: TGTGCCAGCAGCTTACGAGGGGCTGGGGCCAACGTCCTGACTTTC. The encoded protein is CASSLRGAGANVLTF.

The chain carries TRBV19 and TRBJ2-7, with D perhaps matching TRBD2 (6 bases). This CDR3 spans 12 amino acids. Germline CDR1 LNHDA, CDR2 SQIVND (reference sequence). With 6 bases removed from V and 2 bases from J, the gap between germline ends came to 8 bases. The CDR3 is CASREGPYEQYF. The DNA for the CDR3 is TGTGCCAGTAGGGAGGGCCCCTACGAGCAGTACTTC.

V and J are TRBV4-3 and TRBJ1-2; D ambiguous. Trimming pared 4 bases from V and 2 bases from J, leaving 8 bases between. The CDR3 has 13 amino acids. The germline gives CDR1 LGHNA, CDR2 YSLEER. CDR3 DNA: TGCGCCAGCAGCCCTGACGTGAACTATGGCTACACCTTC. Its translation: CASSPDVNYGYTF.

In its sample, this clone was seen a few times. The CDR3 is CASSSGLAGYF. The CDR3, as DNA: TGTGCCAGCAGTTCGGGACTTGCGGGGTACTTC. This chain joins TRBV2 and TRBJ2-7; weak D call: TRBD2 (6 bases). V was trimmed by 5 bases and J by 12 bases, leaving 14 bases between them. The CDR3 length is 11 residues. CDR1 and CDR2 (germline): SNHLY, FYNNEI.

The V call is TRBV3-1 (or the pseudogene TRBV3-2), the J call TRBJ1-6; the D is unclear. Looked up from germline, CDR1 is LGHDT and CDR2 is YNNKEL (reference sequence). The V end was cut by 1 base, the J end by 7 bases, with 11 bases between. The CDR3 sequence is 15 residues long. The CDR3 region is CASSQAFEGNSPLHF. The CDR3 DNA reads TGTGCCAGCAGCCAAGCGTTCGAAGGGAATTCACCCCTCCACTTT.

The V call is TRBV6-1, the J call TRBJ2-7; weak D call: TRBD2 (6 bases). V was clipped by 6 bases and J by 0 bases, with 12 bases between them. Germline V lookup: CDR1 MNHNS, CDR2 SASEGT. This CDR3 region has 14 residues. CDR3 in amino acids: CASSDYGGSYEQYV. CDR3 DNA sequence: TGTGCCAGCAGCGATTACGGGGGCTCCTACGAGCAGTACGTC.

This clone was counted a single time. V usage is TRBV25-1 and J usage is TRBJ1-4; D might be TRBD1 (6 bases). V lost 4 bases to trimming and J lost 4 bases, with 10 bases between them. There are 14 residues in the CDR3. Germline-derived CDR1 and CDR2 are MGHDK and SYGVNS. The CDR3 coding sequence is TGTGCCAGCAGTGCACAGGGCGGTAATGAAAAACTGTTTTTT. This codes for CASSAQGGNEKLFF.

In DNA form, the CDR3 reads TGTGCCAGCAGCTTATTACGGGATGGCTACACCTTC. Residues: CASSLLRDGYTF. The chain carries TRBV7-2 and TRBJ1-2, with D hard to call. Per the germline V gene, CDR1 is SGHTA and CDR2 is FQGNSA. The CDR3 runs 12 residues. V lost 2 bases to trimming and J lost 6 bases, with 7 bases between them.

This clone was observed once. This chain joins TRBV15 and TRBJ1-5; D remains ambiguous. CDR3 size: 15 residues. Trimming shortened V by 0 bases and J by 0 bases, and 6 bases separated the two germline ends. Germline CDR1 LNHNV, CDR2 YYDKDF (reference sequence). The CDR3 coding sequence is TGTGCCACCAGCAGAGATTTTAATAGCAATCAGCCCCAGCATTTT. It specifies CATSRDFNSNQPQHF.

The V gene is TRBV18, the J gene TRBJ2-3, with a tentative D call TRBD2 (5 bases). Germline V lookup: CDR1 KGHSH, CDR2 LQKENI. The CDR3 totals 16 residues. Trimming cost V 3 bases and J 3 bases, with 16 bases left between them. CDR3 residues: CASSPVGSVSTDTQYF. CDR3 coding DNA: TGTGCCAGCTCACCGGTCGGTAGCGTGTCTACAGATACGCAGTATTTT.

The J gene is TRBJ1-1, the V gene TRBV7-8, with no clear D. V was pared by 5 bases and J by 5 bases, with 9 bases between. The CDR3 length is 12 residues. The germline V gene has CDR1 SGHVS and CDR2 FQNEAQ. DNA of the CDR3: TGTGCCAGCAGCCTTATGGCAACTGAAGCTTTCTTT. This translates into CASSLMATEAFF.